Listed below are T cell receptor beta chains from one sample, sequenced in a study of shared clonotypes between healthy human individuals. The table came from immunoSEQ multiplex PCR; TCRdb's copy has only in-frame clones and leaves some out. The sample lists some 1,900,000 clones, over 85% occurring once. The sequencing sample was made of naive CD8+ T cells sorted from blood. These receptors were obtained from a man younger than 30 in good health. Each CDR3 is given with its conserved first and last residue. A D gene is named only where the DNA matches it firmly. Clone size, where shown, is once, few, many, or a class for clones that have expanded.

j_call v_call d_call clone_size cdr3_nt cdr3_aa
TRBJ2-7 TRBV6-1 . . TGTGCCAGCAGTGAATGGGGGGAGATCTACGAGCAGTACTTC CASSEWGEIYEQYF
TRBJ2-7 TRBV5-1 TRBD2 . TGCGCCAGCAGCTTGGCCCCCGATACTAGCGGATTAGCCTACGAGCAGTACTTC CASSLAPDTSGLAYEQYF
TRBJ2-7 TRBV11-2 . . TGTGCCAGCAGCTTAGAACCCGAGCAGTACTTC CASSLEPEQYF
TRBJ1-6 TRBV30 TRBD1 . TGTGCCTGGAGGGGGACAGCGACCTATAATTCACCCCTCCACTTT CAWRGTATYNSPLHF
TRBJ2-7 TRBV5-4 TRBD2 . TGTGCCAGCAGCATAGCGGGAGGGTACGAGCAGTACTTC CASSIAGGYEQYF
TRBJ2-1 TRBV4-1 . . TGCGCCAGCAGCCAAGGTCAGGATACCTACAATGAGCAGTTCTTC CASSQGQDTYNEQFF
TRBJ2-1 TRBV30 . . TGTGCCTGGAGTGTAGGGGTGTCTGAGCAGTTCTTC CAWSVGVSEQFF
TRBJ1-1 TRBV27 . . TGTGCCAGCAGCTCCCGGGGCACTGAAGCTTTCTTT CASSSRGTEAFF
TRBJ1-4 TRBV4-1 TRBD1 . TGCGCCAGCAGCCAGGCCGGGACAGCAACTAATGAAAAACTGTTTTTT CASSQAGTATNEKLFF
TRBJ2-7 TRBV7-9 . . TGTGCCAGCAGCTTAGGGGACGTATACGAGCAGTACTTC CASSLGDVYEQYF
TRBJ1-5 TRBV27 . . TGTGCCAGCAGTTTAGGAGGGCCTGGGAGGCCCCAGCATTTT CASSLGGPGRPQHF
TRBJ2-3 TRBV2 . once TGTGCCAGCAGCATTCCGGAAGGGGCAACAGATACGCAGTATTTT CASSIPEGATDTQYF
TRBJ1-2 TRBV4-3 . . TGCGCCAGCAGCCCTTCCAGGTCCTATGGCTACACCTTC CASSPSRSYGYTF
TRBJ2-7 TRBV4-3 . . TGCGCCAGCAGCCAAAGTGACAGTTTAACCTACGAGCAGTACTTC CASSQSDSLTYEQYF
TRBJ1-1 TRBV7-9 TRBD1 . TGTGCCAGCAGTTCGACAGGGTTGGGAAGCACTGAAGCTTTCTTT CASSSTGLGSTEAFF
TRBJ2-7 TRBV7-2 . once TGTGCCAGCAGCTCTCGGACAGCCTACGAGCAGTACTTC CASSSRTAYEQYF
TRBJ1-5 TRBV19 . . TGTGCCAGTACCCCGACAGAATATCAGCCCCAGCATTTT CASTPTEYQPQHF
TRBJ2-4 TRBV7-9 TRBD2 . TGTGCCAGCAGCTCTCCTAGCGGGAGTTCCAAAAACATTCAGTACTTC CASSSPSGSSKNIQYF
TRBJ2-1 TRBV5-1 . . TGCGCCAGCACCATCTCGCGAGCCTACAATGAGCAGTTCTTC CASTISRAYNEQFF
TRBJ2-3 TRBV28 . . TGTGCCAGCAGTGAGACTTGGGTAGCAGATACGCAGTATTTT CASSETWVADTQYF
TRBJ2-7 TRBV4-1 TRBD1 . TGCGCCAGCAGCCGGCCAATGAGACAGGGGTACGAGCAGTACTTC CASSRPMRQGYEQYF
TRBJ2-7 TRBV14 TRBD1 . TGTGCCAGCAGCCGAGGGGGCCGGGCTAACGAGCAGTACTTC CASSRGGRANEQYF